A selection of T cell receptor beta chains follows, all from one sample in a study of T cell repertoires in cytomegalovirus infection. TCRdb analysed the reads with MiXCR anew, one entry per CDR3 protein. The table records hundreds of thousands of distinct CDR3 sequences, less than 40% of them present only once. The material sequenced was PBMCs. The receptors here all came from a human donor in good health (CMV status not recorded). Some clones in this sample may be carry-over from other donors' samples. Both conserved end residues are part of each CDR3. A D gene is named only where the DNA matches it firmly. Clone sizes are given selectively: once, few, many, or a class where the clone is expanded.

V gene,J gene,D gene,clone size,CDR3 protein,CDR3 DNA
TRBV6-5,TRBJ1-5,.,few,CASSTGHPSNQPQHF,TGTGCCAGCAGTACCGGACACCCTAGCAATCAGCCCCAGCATTTT
TRBV5-1,TRBJ1-1,TRBD1,few,CASSFSGGIEAFF,TGCGCCAGCAGCTTTTCAGGGGGGATTGAAGCTTTCTTT
TRBV20-1,TRBJ2-3,.,.,CSARSGLGPDTQYF,TGCAGTGCCCGCAGTGGACTGGGGCCAGATACGCAGTATTTT
TRBV7-3,TRBJ2-1,TRBD2,.,CASSPLSGGGYNEQFF,TGTGCCAGCAGCCCGCTTAGCGGGGGTGGCTACAATGAGCAGTTCTTC
TRBV7-9,TRBJ1-5,.,many,CASSLGSSGNQPQHF,TGTGCCAGCAGCTTAGGTTCCTCAGGGAATCAGCCCCAGCATTTT
TRBV7-4,TRBJ1-3,.,.,CASSPEYSGNTIYF,TGTGCCAGCAGCCCCGAATACTCTGGAAACACCATATATTTT
TRBV12-3/TRBV12-4,TRBJ2-2,TRBD1,few,CASSQGQGAGELFF,TGTGCCAGCAGTCAAGGACAGGGTGCCGGGGAGCTGTTTTTT
TRBV7-9,TRBJ2-4,.,few,CASSPPTGVAKNIQYF,TGTGCCAGCAGCCCCCCCACTGGGGTAGCCAAAAACATTCAGTACTTC
TRBV12-3/TRBV12-4,TRBJ1-5,.,many,CASSLGLGGQPQHF,TGTGCCAGCAGTTTGGGGTTAGGGGGGCAGCCCCAGCATTTT
TRBV20-1,TRBJ2-7,.,once,CSALQAHAYEQYF,TGCAGTGCTTTACAGGCACATGCCTACGAGCAGTACTTC
TRBV2,TRBJ2-2,TRBD2,.,CASRGLLNTGELFF,TGTGCCAGTCGGGGACTACTGAACACCGGGGAGCTGTTTTTT
TRBV5-6,TRBJ1-1,.,few,CASSVGGWDGEAFF,TGTGCCAGCAGCGTGGGGGGTTGGGATGGTGAAGCTTTCTTT
TRBV7-2,TRBJ1-6,TRBD1,few,CASSLGQGILSSPLHF,TGTGCCAGCAGCTTGGGACAGGGTATTCTGAGTTCACCCCTCCACTTT
TRBV15,TRBJ2-1,.,.,CATSSSLRASRGNEQFF,TGTGCCACCAGCAGTTCTCTCCGGGCCTCTCGGGGGAATGAGCAGTTCTTC
TRBV2,TRBJ1-5,.,.,CASSAECSPDNSNQPQHF,TGTGCCAGCAGTGCGGAATGCAGTCCCGATAATAGCAATCAGCCCCAGCATTTT
TRBV10-3,TRBJ1-1,TRBD1,few,CAISEGTGSQNTEAFF,TGTGCCATCAGTGAAGGGACAGGGAGCCAGAACACTGAAGCTTTCTTT
TRBV7-2,TRBJ2-7,.,many,CASSLRQGPPYEQYF,TGTGCCAGCAGCCTAAGGCAGGGTCCCCCCTACGAGCAGTACTTC
TRBV6-1,TRBJ2-3,.,few,CASSEWLTVGDTQYF,TGTGCCAGCAGTGAATGGTTGACAGTTGGGGATACGCAGTATTTT
TRBV7-8,TRBJ1-4,.,few,CASSFDRWEKLFF,TGTGCCAGCAGCTTCGACCGTTGGGAAAAACTGTTTTTT